Given below is one TCR beta chain in context. Its cognate antigen is unknown. This entry is derived from a study of T cell repertoires in cytomegalovirus infection. Study information: Researchers turned to recently identified HLA-C-restricted CMV epitopes as well as well-studied HLA-B-restricted ones.

Via MiXCR, TCRdb re-called the reads, giving one row per CDR3 protein. The data show about 830,000 distinct CDR3 sequences, 30% to 35% seen once. This CDR3 region has 16 residues. V lost 6 bases to trimming and J lost 0 bases, with 12 bases between them. Per the germline V gene, CDR1 is LNHDA and CDR2 is SQIVND (reference sequence). The clonotype originates from a human donor in good health (CMV status not recorded). Some clones in this sample may be carry-over from other donors' samples. V usage is TRBV19 and J usage is TRBJ2-6; a possible D gene is TRBD1 (6 bases). Specimen: cultured CD8+ T cells from PBMCs, collected from culture after CMV antigen stimulation. DNA for the CDR3: TGTGCCAGTAGGACGGGCAGGGGCTCTGGGGCCAACGTCCTGACTTTC. Its translation is CASRTGRGSGANVLTF.